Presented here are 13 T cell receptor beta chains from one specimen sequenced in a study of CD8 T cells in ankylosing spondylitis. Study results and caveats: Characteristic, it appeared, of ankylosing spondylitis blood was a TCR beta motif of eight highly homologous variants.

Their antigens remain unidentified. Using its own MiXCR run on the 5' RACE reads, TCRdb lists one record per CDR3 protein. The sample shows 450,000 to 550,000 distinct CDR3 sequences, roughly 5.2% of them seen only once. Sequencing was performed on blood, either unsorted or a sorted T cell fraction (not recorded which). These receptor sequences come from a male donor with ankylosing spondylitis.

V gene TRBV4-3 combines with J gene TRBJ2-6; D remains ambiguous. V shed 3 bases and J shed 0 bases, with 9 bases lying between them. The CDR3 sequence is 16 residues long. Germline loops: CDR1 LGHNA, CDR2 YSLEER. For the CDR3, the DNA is TGCGCCAGCAGCCACTGGACCCGCTCTGGGGCCAACGTCCTGACTTTC. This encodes CASSHWTRSGANVLTF.

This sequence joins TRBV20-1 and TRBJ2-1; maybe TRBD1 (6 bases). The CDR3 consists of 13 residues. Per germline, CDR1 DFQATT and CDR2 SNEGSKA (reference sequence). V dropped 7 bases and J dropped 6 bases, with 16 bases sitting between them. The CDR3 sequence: CSGDGGPFNEQFF. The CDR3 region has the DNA TGCAGTGGTGATGGGGGCCCCTTCAATGAGCAGTTCTTC.

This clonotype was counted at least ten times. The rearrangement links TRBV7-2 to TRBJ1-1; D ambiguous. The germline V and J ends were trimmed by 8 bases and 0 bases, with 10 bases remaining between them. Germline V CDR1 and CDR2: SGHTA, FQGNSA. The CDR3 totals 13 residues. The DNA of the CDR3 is TGTGCCAGCGGCAAGGTTCTGAACACTGAAGCTTTCTTT. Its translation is CASGKVLNTEAFF. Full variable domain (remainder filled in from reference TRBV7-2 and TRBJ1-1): GAGVSQSPSNKVTEKGKDVELRCDPISGHTALYWYRQSLGQGLEFLIYFQGNSAPDKSGLPSDRFSAERTGGSVSTLTIQRTQQEDSAVYLCASGKVLNTEAFFGQGTRLTVV.

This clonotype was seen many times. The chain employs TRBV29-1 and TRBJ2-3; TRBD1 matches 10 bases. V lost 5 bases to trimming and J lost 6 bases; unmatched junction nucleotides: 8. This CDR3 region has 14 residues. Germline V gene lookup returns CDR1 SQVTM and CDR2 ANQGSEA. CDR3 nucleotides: TGCAGCGTTTCCCGGGACAGGGGTTCGGATACGCAGTATTTT. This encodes CSVSRDRGSDTQYF.

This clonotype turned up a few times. The CDR3 region has the DNA TGTGCCAGCAGCCAGGAGGGACTAGCGGATACGCAGTATTTT. Protein: CASSQEGLADTQYF. The chain employs TRBV7-3 and TRBJ2-3, with 10 bases fitting TRBD2. CDR1 and CDR2 from the germline V gene are SGHTA and FQGTGA. The CDR3 totals 14 residues. Unmatched junction bases numbered 5, after V lost 5 bases and J lost 6 bases.

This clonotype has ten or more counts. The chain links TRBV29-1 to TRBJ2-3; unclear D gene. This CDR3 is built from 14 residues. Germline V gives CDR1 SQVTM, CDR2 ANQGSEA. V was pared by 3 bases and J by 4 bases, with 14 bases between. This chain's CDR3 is CSVDQSYRADTQYF. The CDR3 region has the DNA TGCAGCGTTGACCAAAGCTATCGGGCAGATACGCAGTATTTT.

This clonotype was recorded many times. For the CDR3, the DNA is TGCGCCAGCAGCTTTCAGAGGGGCGATGAGCAGTTCTTC. This codes for CASSFQRGDEQFF. V gene TRBV5-1 combines with J gene TRBJ2-1; D tentatively fits TRBD1 or TRBD2 (5 bases each). CDR3 length: 13 amino acids. From germline, CDR1 is SGHRS and CDR2 YFSETQ. V lost 2 bases to trimming and J lost 8 bases, with 11 bases between them.

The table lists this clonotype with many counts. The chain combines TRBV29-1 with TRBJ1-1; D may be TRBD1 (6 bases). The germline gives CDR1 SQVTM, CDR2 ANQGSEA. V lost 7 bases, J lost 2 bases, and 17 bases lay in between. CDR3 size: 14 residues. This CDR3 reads CSARGDRHNTEAFF. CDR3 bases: TGCAGCGCCAGGGGCGATCGTCATAACACTGAAGCTTTCTTT. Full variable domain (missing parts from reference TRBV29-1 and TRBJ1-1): SAVISQKPSRDICQRGTSLTIQCQVDSQVTMMFWYRQQPGQSLTLIATANQGSEATYESGFVIDKFPISRPNLTFSTLTVSNMSPEDSSIYLCSARGDRHNTEAFFGQGTRLTVV.

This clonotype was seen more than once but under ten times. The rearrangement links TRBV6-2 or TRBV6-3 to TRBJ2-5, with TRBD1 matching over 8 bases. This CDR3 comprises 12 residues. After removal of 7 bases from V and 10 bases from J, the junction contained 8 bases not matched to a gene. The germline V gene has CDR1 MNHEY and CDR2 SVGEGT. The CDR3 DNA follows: TGTGCCAGCAAGAGACAGGGGTACAACCAGTACTTC. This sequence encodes CASKRQGYNQYF.

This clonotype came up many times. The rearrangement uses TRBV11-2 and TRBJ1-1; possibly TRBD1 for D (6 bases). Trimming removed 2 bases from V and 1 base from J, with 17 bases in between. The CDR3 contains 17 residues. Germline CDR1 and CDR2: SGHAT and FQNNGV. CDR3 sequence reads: CASSLTSPWGRNTEAFF. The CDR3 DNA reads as TGTGCCAGCAGCTTAACTAGCCCGTGGGGGCGGAACACTGAAGCTTTCTTT.

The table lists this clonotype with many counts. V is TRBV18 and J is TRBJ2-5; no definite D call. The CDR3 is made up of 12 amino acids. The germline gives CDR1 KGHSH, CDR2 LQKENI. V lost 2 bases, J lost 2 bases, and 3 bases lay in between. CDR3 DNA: TGTGCCAGCTCACCATCACAAGAGACCCAGTACTTC. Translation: CASSPSQETQYF.

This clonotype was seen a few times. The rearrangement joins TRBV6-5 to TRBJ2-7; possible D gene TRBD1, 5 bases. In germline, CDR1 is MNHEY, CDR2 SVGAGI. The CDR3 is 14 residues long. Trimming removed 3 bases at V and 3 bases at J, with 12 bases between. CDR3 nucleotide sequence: TGTGCCAGCAGTTATTCCGACAGATTCTACGAGCAGTACTTC. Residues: CASSYSDRFYEQYF.

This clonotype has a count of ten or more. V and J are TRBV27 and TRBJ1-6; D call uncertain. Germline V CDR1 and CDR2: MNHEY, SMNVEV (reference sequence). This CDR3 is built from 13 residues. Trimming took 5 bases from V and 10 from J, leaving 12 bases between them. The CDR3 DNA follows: TGTGCCAGCAGTGCCGTGTGGGAATCACCCCTCCACTTT. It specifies CASSAVWESPLHF.